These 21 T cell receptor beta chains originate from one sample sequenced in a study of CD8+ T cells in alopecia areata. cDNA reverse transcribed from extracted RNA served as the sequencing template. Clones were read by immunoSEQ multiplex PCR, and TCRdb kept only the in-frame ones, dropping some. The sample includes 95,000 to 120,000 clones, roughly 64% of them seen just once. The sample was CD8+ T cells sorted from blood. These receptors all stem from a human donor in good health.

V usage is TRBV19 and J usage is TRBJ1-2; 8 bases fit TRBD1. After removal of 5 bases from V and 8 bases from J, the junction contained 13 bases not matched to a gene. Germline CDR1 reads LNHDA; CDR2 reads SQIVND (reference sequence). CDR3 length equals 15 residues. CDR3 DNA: TGTGCCAGTAGTCCTACGGACAGGGAGGAGCGCGGCTACACCTTC. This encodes CASSPTDREERGYTF.

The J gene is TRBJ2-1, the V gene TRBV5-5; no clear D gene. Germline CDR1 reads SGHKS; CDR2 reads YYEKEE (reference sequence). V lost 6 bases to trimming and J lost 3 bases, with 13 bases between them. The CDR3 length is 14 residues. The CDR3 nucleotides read TGTGCCAGCACCGACGACTCGATCTACAATGAGCAGTTCTTC. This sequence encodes CASTDDSIYNEQFF.

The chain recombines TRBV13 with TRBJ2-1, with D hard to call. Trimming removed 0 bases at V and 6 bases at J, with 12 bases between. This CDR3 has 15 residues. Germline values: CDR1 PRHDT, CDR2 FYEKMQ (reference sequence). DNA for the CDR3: TGTGCCAGCAGCTTAGGCCTGGGTACCCGCAATGAGCAGTTCTTC. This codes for CASSLGLGTRNEQFF.

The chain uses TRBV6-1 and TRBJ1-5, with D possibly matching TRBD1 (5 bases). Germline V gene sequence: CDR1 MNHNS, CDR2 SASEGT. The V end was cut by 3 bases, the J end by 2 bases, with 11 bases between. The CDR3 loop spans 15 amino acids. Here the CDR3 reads CASSDVGEGNQPQHF. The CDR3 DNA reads TGTGCCAGCAGTGACGTGGGGGAGGGCAATCAGCCCCAGCATTTT.

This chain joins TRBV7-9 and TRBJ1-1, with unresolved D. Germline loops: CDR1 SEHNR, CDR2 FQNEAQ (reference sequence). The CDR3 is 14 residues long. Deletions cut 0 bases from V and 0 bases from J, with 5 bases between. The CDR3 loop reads CASSLAFMNTEAFF. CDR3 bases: TGTGCCAGCAGCTTAGCGTTTATGAACACTGAAGCTTTCTTT. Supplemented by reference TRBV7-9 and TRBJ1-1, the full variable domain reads DTGVSQNPRHKITKRGQNVTFRCDPISEHNRLYWYRQTLGQGPEFLTYFQNEAQLEKSRLLSDRFSAERPKGSFSTLEIQRTEQGDSAMYLCASSLAFMNTEAFFGQGTRLTVV.

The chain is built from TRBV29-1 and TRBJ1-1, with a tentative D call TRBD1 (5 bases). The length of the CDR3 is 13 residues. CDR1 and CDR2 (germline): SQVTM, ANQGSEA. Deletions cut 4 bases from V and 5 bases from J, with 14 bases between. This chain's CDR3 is CSVGGGRGTEAFF. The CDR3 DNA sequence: TGCAGCGTTGGGGGGGGACGCGGGACTGAAGCTTTCTTT.

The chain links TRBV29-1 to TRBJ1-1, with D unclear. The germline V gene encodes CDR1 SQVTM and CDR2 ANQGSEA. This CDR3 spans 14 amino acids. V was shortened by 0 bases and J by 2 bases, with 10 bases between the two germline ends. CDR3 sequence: CSVEDTAGNTEAFF. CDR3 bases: TGCAGCGTTGAAGATACAGCGGGCAACACTGAAGCTTTCTTT.

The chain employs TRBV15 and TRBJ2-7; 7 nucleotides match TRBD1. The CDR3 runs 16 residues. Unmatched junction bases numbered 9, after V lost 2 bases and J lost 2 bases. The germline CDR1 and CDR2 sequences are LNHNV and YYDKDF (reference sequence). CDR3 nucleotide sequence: TGTGCCACCAGCAGAATTTACAGGGACAGTACCTACGAGCAGTACTTC. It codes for CATSRIYRDSTYEQYF.

The CDR3 spells CASSPWRGNQPQHF. CDR3 in DNA: TGTGCCAGCAGTCCCTGGAGGGGGAATCAGCCCCAGCATTTT. This chain uses TRBV2 with TRBJ1-5; perhaps TRBD1 as D (6 bases). The germline V gene encodes CDR1 SNHLY and CDR2 FYNNEI. The V end was cut by 5 bases, the J end by 4 bases, with 12 bases between. The CDR3 runs to 14 residues.

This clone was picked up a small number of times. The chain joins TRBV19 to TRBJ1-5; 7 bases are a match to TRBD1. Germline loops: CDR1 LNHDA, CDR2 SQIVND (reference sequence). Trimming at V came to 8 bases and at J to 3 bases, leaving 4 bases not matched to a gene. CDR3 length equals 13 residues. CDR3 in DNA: TGTGCCAGTTCACAGGGGCACAATCAGCCCCAGCATTTT. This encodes CASSQGHNQPQHF. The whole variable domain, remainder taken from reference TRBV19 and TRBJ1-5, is DGGITQSPKYLFRKEGQNVTLSCEQNLNHDAMYWYRQDPGQGLRLIYYSQIVNDFQKGDIAEGYSVSREKKESFPLTVTSAQKNPTAFYLCASSQGHNQPQHFGDGTRLSIL.

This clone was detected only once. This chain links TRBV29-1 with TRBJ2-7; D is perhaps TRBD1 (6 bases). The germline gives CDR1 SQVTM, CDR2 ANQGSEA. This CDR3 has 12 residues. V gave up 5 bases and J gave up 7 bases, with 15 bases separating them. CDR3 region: CSVWGMGAEQYF. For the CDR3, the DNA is TGCAGCGTTTGGGGGATGGGGGCTGAGCAGTACTTC.

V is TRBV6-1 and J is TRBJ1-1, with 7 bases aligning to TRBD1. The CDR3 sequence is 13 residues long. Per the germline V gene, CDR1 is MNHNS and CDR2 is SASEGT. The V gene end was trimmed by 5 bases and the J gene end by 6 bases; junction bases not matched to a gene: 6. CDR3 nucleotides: TGTGCCAGCAGTACTGGACAGGCCGCTGAAGCTTTCTTT. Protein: CASSTGQAAEAFF.

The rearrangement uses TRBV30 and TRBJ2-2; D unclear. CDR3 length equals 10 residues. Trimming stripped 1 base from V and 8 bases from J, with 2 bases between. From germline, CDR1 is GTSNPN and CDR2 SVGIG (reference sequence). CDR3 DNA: TGTGCCTGGAGTGAGGGGGAGCTGTTTTTT. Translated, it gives CAWSEGELFF. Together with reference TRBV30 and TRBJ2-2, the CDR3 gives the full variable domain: SQTIHQWPATLVQPVGSPLSLECTVEGTSNPNLYWYRQAAGRGLQLLFYSVGIGQISSEVPQNLSASRPQDRQFILSSKKLLLSDSGFYLCAWSEGELFFGEGSRLTVL.

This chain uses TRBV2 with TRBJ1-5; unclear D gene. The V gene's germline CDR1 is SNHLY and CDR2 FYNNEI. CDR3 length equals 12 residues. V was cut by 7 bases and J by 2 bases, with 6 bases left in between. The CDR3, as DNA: TGTGCCAGCACGAAGGGCAATCAGCCCCAGCATTTT. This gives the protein CASTKGNQPQHF. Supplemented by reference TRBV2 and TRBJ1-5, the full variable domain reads EPEVTQTPSHQVTQMGQEVILRCVPISNHLYFYWYRQILGQKVEFLVSFYNNEISEKSEIFDDQFSVERPDGSNFTLKIRSTKLEDSAMYFCASTKGNQPQHFGDGTRLSIL.

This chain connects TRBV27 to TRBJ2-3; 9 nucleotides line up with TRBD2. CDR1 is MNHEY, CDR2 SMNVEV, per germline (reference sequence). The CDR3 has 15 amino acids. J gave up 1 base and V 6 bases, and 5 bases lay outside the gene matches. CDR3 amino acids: CASSDQRGGTDTQYF. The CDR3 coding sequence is TGTGCCAGCAGCGACCAGCGGGGGGGCACAGATACGCAGTATTTT.

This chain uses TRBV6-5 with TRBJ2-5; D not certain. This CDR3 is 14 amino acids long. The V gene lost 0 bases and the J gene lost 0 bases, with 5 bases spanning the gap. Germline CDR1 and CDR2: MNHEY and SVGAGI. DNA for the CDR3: TGTGCCAGCAGTTACTCGGCCTACCAAGAGACCCAGTACTTC. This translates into CASSYSAYQETQYF.

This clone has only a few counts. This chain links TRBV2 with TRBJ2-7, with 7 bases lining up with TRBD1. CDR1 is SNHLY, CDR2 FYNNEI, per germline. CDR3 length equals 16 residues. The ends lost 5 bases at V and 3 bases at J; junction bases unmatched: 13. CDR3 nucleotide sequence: TGTGCCAGCAGTCACCCGGCTCAGGGGGTGGGCTACGAGCAGTACTTC. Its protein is CASSHPAQGVGYEQYF.

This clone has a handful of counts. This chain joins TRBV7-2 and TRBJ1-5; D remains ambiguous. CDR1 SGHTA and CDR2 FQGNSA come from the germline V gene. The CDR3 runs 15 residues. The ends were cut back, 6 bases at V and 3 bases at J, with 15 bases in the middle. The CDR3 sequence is CASSLLGAINQPQHF. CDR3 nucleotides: TGTGCCAGCAGTTTATTGGGAGCCATCAATCAGCCCCAGCATTTT.

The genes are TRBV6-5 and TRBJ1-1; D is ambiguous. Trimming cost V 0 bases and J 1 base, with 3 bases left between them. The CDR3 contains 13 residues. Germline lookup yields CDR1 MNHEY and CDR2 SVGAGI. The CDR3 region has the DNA TGTGCCAGCAGTTACTCGAGGAACACTGAAGCTTTCTTT. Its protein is CASSYSRNTEAFF.

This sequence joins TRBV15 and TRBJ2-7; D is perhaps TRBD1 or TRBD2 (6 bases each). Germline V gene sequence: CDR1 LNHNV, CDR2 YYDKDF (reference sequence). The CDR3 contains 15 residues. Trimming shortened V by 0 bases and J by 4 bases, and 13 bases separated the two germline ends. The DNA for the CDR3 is TGTGCCACCAGCAGAGATGGAAGGGGGAGGTACGAGCAGTACTTC. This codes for CATSRDGRGRYEQYF.

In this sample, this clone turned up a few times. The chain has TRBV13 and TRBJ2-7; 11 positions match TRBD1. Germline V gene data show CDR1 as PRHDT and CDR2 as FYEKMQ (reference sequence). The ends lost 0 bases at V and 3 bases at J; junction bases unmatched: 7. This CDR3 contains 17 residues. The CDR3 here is CASSLGRDRGKFYEQYF. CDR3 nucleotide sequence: TGTGCCAGCAGCTTAGGGCGGGACAGGGGGAAATTCTACGAGCAGTACTTC.